One sample yielded the 2 T cell receptor beta chains listed below, sequenced in a study of cytomegalovirus exposure and HLA in healthy donors (dated by TCRdb to between 2016 and 2019). Library creation used the immunoSEQ multiplex PCR assay. A mixture of 60 forward primers for TCR Vbeta segments and 13 reverse primers for TCR Jbeta segments was used in the multiplex PCR. In its TCRdb copy, this immuneACCESS table keeps in-frame sequences only and misses some clones. Where compared with another copy, unresolved V genes explain less than half of these, and the others have no known cause. Present in this sample are some 98,000 clones, approximately 77% of which were seen just once. The ten biggest clones cover 10% to 13% of the sample. Sequences were obtained from PBMCs. The receptors here all came from a human donor in good health.

This clone was seen once. The V call is TRBV27, the J call TRBJ1-2, with a possible D match to TRBD1 (5 bases). V gave up 2 bases and J gave up 0 bases, with 13 bases separating them. The CDR3 has 16 residues. CDR1 is MNHEY and CDR2 is SMNVEV in the germline V gene (reference sequence). The CDR3 is CASSLPTVAPNYGYTF. The CDR3, as DNA: TGTGCCAGCAGTTTACCGACAGTGGCCCCTAACTATGGCTACACCTTC.

The chain combines TRBV19 with TRBJ2-7; 9 bases map to TRBD2. Trimming cost V 6 bases and J 6 bases; bases outside gene matches: 9. CDR3 length: 14 residues. Germline V gene data show CDR1 as LNHDA and CDR2 as SQIVND (reference sequence). CDR3 sequence: CASSSPSGISEQYF. DNA for the CDR3: TGTGCCAGTAGCTCCCCTAGCGGGATTTCCGAGCAGTACTTC.